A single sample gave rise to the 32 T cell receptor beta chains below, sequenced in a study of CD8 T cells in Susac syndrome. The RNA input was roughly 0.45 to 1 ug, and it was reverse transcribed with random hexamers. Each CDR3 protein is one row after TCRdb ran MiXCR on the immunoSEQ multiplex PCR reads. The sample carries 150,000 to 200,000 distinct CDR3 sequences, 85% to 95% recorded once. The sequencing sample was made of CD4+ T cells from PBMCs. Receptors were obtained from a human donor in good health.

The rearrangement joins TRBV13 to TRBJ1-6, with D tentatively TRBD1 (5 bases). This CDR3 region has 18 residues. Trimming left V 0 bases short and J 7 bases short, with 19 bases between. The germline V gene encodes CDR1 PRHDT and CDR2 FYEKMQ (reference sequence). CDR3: CASSLGLGGAGGNSPLHF. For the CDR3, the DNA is TGTGCCAGCAGCTTAGGCCTCGGGGGAGCAGGAGGGAATTCACCCCTCCACTTT.

CDR3 in DNA: TGTGCCAGCCTACAGGGGGGACTTGGCAATCAGCCCCAGCATTTT. Residues: CASLQGGLGNQPQHF. The chain uses TRBV6-2 or TRBV6-3 and TRBJ1-5; 8 bases line up with TRBD1. Germline lookup yields CDR1 MNHEY and CDR2 SVGEGT. The CDR3 loop spans 15 amino acids. V lost 8 bases to trimming and J lost 2 bases; unmatched junction nucleotides: 8.

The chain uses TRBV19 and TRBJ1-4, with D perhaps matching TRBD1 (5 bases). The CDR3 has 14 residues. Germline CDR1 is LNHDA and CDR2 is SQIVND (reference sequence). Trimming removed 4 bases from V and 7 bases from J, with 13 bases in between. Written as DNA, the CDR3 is TGTGCCAGTAGTACCTCAGGGAGGACTGAAAAACTGTTTTTT. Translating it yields CASSTSGRTEKLFF.

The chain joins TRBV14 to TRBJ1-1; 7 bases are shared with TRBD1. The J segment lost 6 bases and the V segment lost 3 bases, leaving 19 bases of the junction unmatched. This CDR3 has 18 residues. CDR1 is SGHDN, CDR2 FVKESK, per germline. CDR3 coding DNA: TGTGCCAGCAGCCACAGACCGGTGATAACAGGGGATGCGGCTGAAGCTTTCTTT. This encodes CASSHRPVITGDAAEAFF.

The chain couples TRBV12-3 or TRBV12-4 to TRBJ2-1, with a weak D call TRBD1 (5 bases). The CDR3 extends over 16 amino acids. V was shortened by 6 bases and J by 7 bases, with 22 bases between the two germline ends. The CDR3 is CASSSSSGRPTNEQFF. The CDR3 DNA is TGTGCCAGCAGCTCCTCCTCAGGGCGCCCTACGAATGAGCAGTTCTTC.

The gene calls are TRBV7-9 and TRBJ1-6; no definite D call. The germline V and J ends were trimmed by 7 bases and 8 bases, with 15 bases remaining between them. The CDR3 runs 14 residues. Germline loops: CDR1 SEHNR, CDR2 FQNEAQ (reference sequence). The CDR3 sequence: CASNLLHGDSPLHF. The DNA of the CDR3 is TGTGCCAGCAACCTACTACACGGGGATTCACCCCTCCACTTT.

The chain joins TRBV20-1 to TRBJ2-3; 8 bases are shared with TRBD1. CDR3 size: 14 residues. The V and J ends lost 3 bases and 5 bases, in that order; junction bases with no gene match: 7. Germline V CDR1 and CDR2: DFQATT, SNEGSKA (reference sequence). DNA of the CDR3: TGCAGTGCTAGTGGCAGGGGGCGCGAAGATACGCAGTATTTT. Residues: CSASGRGREDTQYF.

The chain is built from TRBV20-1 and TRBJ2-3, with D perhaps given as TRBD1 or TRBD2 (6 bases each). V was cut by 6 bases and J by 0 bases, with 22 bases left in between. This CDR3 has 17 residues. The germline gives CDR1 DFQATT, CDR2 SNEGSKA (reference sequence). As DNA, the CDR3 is TGCAGTGCATGGGGGGTAGAAGGGGGGACTAGCACAGATACGCAGTATTTT. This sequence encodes CSAWGVEGGTSTDTQYF.

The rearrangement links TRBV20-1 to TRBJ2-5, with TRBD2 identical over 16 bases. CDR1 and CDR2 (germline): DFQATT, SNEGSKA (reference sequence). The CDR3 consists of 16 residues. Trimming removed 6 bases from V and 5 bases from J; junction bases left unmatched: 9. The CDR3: CSAGGLAGGLSETQYF. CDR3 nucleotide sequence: TGCAGTGCCGGGGGACTAGCGGGGGGGCTAAGTGAGACCCAGTACTTC.

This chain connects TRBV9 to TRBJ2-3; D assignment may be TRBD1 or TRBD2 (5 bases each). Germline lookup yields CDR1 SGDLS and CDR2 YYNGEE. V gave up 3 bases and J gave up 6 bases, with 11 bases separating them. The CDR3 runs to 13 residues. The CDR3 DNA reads TGTGCCAGCAGCGAAGGGTGGGGGGATACGCAGTATTTT. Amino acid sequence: CASSEGWGDTQYF.

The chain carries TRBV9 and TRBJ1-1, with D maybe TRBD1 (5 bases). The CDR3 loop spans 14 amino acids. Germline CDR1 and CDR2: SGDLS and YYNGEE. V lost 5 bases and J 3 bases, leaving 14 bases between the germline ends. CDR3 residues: CASSRDGGDTEAFF. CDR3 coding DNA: TGTGCCAGCAGTAGGGACGGGGGGGACACTGAAGCTTTCTTT. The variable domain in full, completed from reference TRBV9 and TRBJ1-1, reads DSGVTQTPKHLITATGQRVTLRCSPRSGDLSVYWYQQSLDQGLQFLIQYYNGEERAKGNILERFSAQQFPDLHSELNLSSLELGDSALYFCASSRDGGDTEAFFGQGTRLTVV.

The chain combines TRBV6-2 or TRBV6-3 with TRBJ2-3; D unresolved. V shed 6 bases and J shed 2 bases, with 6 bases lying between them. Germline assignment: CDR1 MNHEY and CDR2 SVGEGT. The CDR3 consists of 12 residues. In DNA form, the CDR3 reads TGTGCCAGCAGAGAGCCCACAGATACGCAGTATTTT. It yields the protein CASREPTDTQYF.

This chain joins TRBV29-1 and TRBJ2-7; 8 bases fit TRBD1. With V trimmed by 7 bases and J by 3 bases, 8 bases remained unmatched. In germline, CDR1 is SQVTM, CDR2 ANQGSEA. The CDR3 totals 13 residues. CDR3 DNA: TGCAGCGCACGACAGGGGATCGGCTACGAGCAGTACTTC. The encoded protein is CSARQGIGYEQYF.

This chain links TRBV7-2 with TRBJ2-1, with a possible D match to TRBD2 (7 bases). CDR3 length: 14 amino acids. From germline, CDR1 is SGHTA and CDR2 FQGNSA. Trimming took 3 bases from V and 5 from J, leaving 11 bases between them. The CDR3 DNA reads TGTGCCAGCAGCTTCCGGGGGGCGAACAATGAGCAGTTCTTC. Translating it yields CASSFRGANNEQFF.

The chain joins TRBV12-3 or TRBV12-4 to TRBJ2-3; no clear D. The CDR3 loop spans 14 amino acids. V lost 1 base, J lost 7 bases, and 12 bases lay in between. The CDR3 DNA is TGTGCCAGCAGTTTAGATCCGGGCAGCTATACGCAGTATTTT. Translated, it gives CASSLDPGSYTQYF.

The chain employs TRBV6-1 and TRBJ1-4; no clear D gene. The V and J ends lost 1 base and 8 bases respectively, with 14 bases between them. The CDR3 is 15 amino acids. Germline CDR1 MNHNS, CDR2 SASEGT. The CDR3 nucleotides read TGTGCCAGCAGTGAAGACCTGGGGATCGGGGAAAAACTGTTTTTT. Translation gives CASSEDLGIGEKLFF.

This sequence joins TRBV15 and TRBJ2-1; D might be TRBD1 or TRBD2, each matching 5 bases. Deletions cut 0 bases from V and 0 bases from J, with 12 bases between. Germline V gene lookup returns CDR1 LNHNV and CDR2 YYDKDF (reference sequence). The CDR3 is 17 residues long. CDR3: CATSRDLGESSYNEQFF. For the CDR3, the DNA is TGTGCCACCAGCAGAGATTTGGGGGAAAGCTCCTACAATGAGCAGTTCTTC.

As DNA, the CDR3 is TGCAGCGTTGTAAAAGCGAGTACCTACGAGCAGTACTTC. This translates into CSVVKASTYEQYF. The gene calls are TRBV29-1 and TRBJ2-7; unclear D gene. The germline V and J ends were trimmed by 4 bases and 2 bases, with 12 bases remaining between them. The CDR3 is made up of 13 amino acids. The germline gives CDR1 SQVTM, CDR2 ANQGSEA.

This CDR3 reads CASSLSVVGEQFF. For the CDR3, the DNA is TGTGCCAGCAGCTTATCTGTGGTGGGTGAGCAGTTCTTC. This sequence joins TRBV7-3 and TRBJ2-1, with no clear D. Germline V lookup: CDR1 SGHTA, CDR2 FQGTGA. Trimming removed 2 bases from V and 9 bases from J, with 11 bases in between. The CDR3 extends over 13 amino acids.

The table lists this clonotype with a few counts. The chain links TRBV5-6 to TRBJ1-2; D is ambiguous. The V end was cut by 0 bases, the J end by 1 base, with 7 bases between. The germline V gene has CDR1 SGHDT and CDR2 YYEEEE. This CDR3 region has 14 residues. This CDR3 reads CASSLAGINYGYTF. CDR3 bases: TGTGCCAGCAGCTTGGCCGGGATTAACTATGGCTACACCTTC. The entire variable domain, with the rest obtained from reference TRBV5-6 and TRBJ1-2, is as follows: DAGVTQSPTHLIKTRGQQVTLRCSPKSGHDTVSWYQQALGQGPQFIFQYYEEEERQRGNFPDRFSGHQFPNYSSELNVNALLLGDSALYLCASSLAGINYGYTFGSGTRLTVV.

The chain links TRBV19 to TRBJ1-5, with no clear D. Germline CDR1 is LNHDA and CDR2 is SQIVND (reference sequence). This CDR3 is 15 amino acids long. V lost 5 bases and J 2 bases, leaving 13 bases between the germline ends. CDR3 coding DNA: TGTGCCAGTAGTCCCGGGGAGTTGGGCAATCAGCCCCAGCATTTT. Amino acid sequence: CASSPGELGNQPQHF.

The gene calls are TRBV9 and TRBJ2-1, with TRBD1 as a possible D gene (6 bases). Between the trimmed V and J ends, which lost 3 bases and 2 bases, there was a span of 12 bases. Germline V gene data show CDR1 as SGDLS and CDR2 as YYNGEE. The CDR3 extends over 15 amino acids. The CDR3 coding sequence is TGTGCCAGCAGCGGGACAGTAAGAACCTACAATGAGCAGTTCTTC. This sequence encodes CASSGTVRTYNEQFF.

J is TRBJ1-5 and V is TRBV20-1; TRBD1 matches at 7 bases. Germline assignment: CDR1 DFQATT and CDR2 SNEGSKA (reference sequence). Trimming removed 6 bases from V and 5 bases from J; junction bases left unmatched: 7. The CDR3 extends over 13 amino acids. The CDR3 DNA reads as TGCAGTGCAAGACAGGGTGTTGATCAGCCCCAGCATTTT. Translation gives CSARQGVDQPQHF.

CDR3 nucleotides: TGTGCCAGCAGCCATGGACCTCTAGTCCGCCTTACGGTGTACTTC. Its translation is CASSHGPLVRLTVYF. The chain links TRBV3-1 to TRBJ2-5; D gene ambiguous. The germline V gene encodes CDR1 LGHDT and CDR2 YNNKEL (reference sequence). V was shortened by 3 bases and J by 13 bases, with 24 bases between the two germline ends. CDR3 size: 15 residues.

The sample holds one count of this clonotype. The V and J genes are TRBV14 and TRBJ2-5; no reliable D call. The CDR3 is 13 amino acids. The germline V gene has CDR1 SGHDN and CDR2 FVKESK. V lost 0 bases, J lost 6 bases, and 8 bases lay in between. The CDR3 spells CASSQEYMQTQYF. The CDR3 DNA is TGTGCCAGCAGCCAAGAGTATATGCAGACCCAGTACTTC.

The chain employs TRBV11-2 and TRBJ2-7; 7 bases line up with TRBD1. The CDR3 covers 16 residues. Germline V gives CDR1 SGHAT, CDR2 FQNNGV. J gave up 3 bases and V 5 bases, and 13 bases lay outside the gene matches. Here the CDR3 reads CASSLTSPTGDYEQYF. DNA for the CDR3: TGTGCCAGCAGCCTCACCAGCCCAACAGGGGACTACGAGCAGTACTTC.

For the CDR3, the DNA is TGTGCCAGCAGCCCCACCGGGGACCTGGACTATGGCTACACCTTC. Residues: CASSPTGDLDYGYTF. The chain couples TRBV7-2 to TRBJ1-2; D is possibly TRBD1 (5 bases). Trimming removed 5 bases at V and 3 bases at J, with 16 bases between. CDR1 and CDR2 from the germline V gene are SGHTA and FQGNSA. This CDR3 has 15 amino acids. Full variable domain (remainder filled in from reference TRBV7-2 and TRBJ1-2): GAGVSQSPSNKVTEKGKDVELRCDPISGHTALYWYRQSLGQGLEFLIYFQGNSAPDKSGLPSDRFSAERTGGSVSTLTIQRTQQEDSAVYLCASSPTGDLDYGYTFGSGTRLTVV.

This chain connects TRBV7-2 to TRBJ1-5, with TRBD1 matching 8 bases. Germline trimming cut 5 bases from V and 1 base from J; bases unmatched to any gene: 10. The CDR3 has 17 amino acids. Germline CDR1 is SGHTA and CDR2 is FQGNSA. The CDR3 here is CASSPGQGRYSNQPQHF. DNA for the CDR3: TGTGCCAGCAGCCCCGGACAGGGCCGTTACAGCAATCAGCCCCAGCATTTT.

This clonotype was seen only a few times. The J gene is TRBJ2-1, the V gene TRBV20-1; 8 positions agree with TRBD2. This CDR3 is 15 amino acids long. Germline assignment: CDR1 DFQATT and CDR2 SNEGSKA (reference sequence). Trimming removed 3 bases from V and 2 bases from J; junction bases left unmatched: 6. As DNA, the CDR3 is TGCAGTGCTAGGAGGGCGGGGGGCCCCTACAATGAGCAGTTCTTC. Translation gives CSARRAGGPYNEQFF.

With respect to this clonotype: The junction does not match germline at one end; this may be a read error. Written as DNA, the CDR3 is TGTGCCAGCAGCGAGTTGATGAACACCGGGGAGCTGATTTTT. Protein product: CASSELMNTGELIF. The genes are TRBV7-8 and TRBJ2-2, with D perhaps TRBD2 (5 bases). Germline assignment: CDR1 SGHVS and CDR2 FQNEAQ. The CDR3 sequence is 14 residues long.

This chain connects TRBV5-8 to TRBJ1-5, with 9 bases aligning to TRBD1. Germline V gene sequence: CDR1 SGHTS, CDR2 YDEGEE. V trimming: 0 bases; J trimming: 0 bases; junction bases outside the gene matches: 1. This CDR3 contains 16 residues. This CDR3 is CASSLGQGDSNQPQHF. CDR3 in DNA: TGTGCCAGCAGCTTGGGACAGGGGGATAGCAATCAGCCCCAGCATTTT. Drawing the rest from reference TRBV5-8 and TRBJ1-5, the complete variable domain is EAGVTQSPTHLIKTRGQQATLRCSPISGHTSVYWYQQALGLGLQFLLWYDEGEERNRGNFPPRFSGRQFPNYSSELNVNALELEDSALYLCASSLGQGDSNQPQHFGDGTRLSIL.

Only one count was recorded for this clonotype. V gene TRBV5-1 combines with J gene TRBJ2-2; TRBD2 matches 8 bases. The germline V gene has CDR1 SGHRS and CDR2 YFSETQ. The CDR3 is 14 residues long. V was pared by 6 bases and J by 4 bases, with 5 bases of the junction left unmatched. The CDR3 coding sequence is TGCGCCAGCAAGAGCGGGGGACCCACCGGGGAGCTGTTTTTT. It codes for CASKSGGPTGELFF.